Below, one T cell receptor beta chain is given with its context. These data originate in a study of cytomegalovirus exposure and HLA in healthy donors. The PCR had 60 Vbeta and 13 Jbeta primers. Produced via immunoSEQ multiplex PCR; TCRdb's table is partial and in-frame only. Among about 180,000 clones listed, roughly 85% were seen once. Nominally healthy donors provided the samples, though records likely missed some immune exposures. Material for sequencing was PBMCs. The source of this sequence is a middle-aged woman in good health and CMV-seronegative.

The CDR3 DNA is TGTGCTAGTGGTTCAGGGGTAGCGGGGGTTGCAGATACGCAGTATTTT. Amino acids: CASGSGVAGVADTQYF. The V gene is TRBV12-5, the J gene TRBJ2-3, with 9 bases aligning to TRBD2. CDR1 is LGHNT, CDR2 FRNRAP, per germline. CDR3 length: 16 residues. V was clipped by 4 bases and J by 4 bases; unmatched bases: 9.